What follows are 11 T cell receptor beta chains derived from one specimen sequenced in a study of tumor and adjacent non-tumor tissue in lung cancer. The template was RNA from unsorted bulk tissue. Distant lung tissue was collected more than 3 cm away from the tumor edge. The library came from three nested PCR rounds adapted from ARM-PCR protocols. TCRdb re-derived calls from the multiplex PCR reads in MiXCR, one entry per CDR3 protein. The repertoire holds over 40,000 distinct CDR3 sequences, with roughly 69% as singletons. The sequenced sample consisted of distant non-tumor lung tissue. These receptors were obtained from a woman in her sixties with non-small cell lung cancer.

The sample holds a few counts of this clonotype. A read error may produce the germline difference seen at one junction end. The chain joins TRBV11-1 to TRBJ2-1; D remains unclear. The CDR3 contains 12 residues. Germline lookup yields CDR1 SGHAT and CDR2 FQDESV (reference sequence). The DNA for the CDR3 is TGTGCCAGTAGCTTTCGTGGGCTCGAGCAGTTCTTC. Translation: CASSFRGLEQFF. Combining the CDR3 with reference TRBV11-1 and TRBJ2-1 gives the whole variable domain EAEVAQSPRYKITEKSQAVAFWCDPISGHATLYWYRQILGQGPELLVQFQDESVVDDSQLPKDRFSAERLKGVDSTLKIQPAELGDSAMYLCASSFRGLEQFFGPGTRLTVL.

This clonotype was counted a single time. This clone may be a read error of a much larger clone one base away. The chain is built from TRBV20-1 and TRBJ1-1, with D possibly being TRBD1 (5 bases). The CDR3 sequence is 17 residues long. Germline V gene lookup returns CDR1 DFQATT and CDR2 SNEGSKA (reference sequence). The CDR3 region has the DNA TGCAGTGCCCCAGTCCGGGGCCAAACACCCCTGAACACTCAAGCTTTCTTT. Translating gives CSAPVRGQTPLNTQAFF.

Within the sample, this clonotype is medium-sized (0.01 to 0.1%). The chain links TRBV12-3 or TRBV12-4 to TRBJ2-5, with D maybe TRBD2 (5 bases). The CDR3 loop spans 17 amino acids. V lost 8 bases, J lost 2 bases, and 24 bases lay in between. CDR3 sequence: CASSIRTGWELQETQYF. DNA of the CDR3: TGTGCCAGCTCCATAAGGACTGGCTGGGAGCTACAAGAGACCCAGTACTTC.

A remark on this clonotype: The CDR3 carries no conserved terminal phenylalanine or tryptophan, so it likely arises from a read error. The rearrangement joins TRBV29-1 to TRBJ2-5, with D unclear. Looked up from germline, CDR1 is SQVTM and CDR2 is ANQGSEA. The CDR3 totals 11 residues. Trimming cost V 5 bases and J 1 base, with 5 bases left between them. The CDR3 DNA reads TGCAGCGTTTTGCCCCAAGAGACCCAGTACCTC. Translation gives CSVLPQETQYL.

The sample holds a few counts of this clonotype. The CDR3 does not close with the conserved phenylalanine or tryptophan, likely indicating a read error. V usage is TRBV28 and J usage is TRBJ1-5; D possibly corresponds to TRBD1 (5 bases). V was cut by 3 bases and J by 6 bases, with 12 bases left in between. Per germline, CDR1 MDHEN and CDR2 SYDVKM. The CDR3 contains 14 residues. The CDR3 DNA reads as TGTGCCAGCAGTTTTGGGGGGGTTAGTCAGCCCCAGCATCTC. Protein: CASSFGGVSQPQHL.

Concerning this clonotype: The junction departs from germline at one end; a sequencing error may be responsible. V usage is TRBV4-3 and J usage is TRBJ2-1; the match to TRBD2 covers 12 bases. Germline V gene lookup returns CDR1 LGHNA and CDR2 YSLEER. The CDR3 extends over 19 amino acids. CDR3 coding DNA: TGCGCCAGCAGTCAGTATGAGACTAGCGGGAGTATAGCCTACAATAAGCAGTTCTTC. This encodes CASSQYETSGSIAYNKQFF.

A few counts support this clonotype. The V and J genes are TRBV2 and TRBJ2-5; TRBD2 agrees at 12 bases. The J segment lost 5 bases and the V segment lost 4 bases, leaving 2 bases of the junction unmatched. Germline CDR1 SNHLY, CDR2 FYNNEI. CDR3 length equals 14 residues. CDR3 bases: TGTGCCAGCAGTGGACTAGCGGGGGCCGAGACCCAGTACTTC. Its translation is CASSGLAGAETQYF.

Of note for this clonotype: The junction and the germline gene differ at one end; a read error may be behind it. The J gene is TRBJ2-2, the V gene TRBV11-2; the D is unclear. This CDR3 is built from 14 residues. Germline CDR1 reads SGHAT; CDR2 reads FQNNGV. CDR3 region: CARSLGARTGELFF. The CDR3 coding sequence is TGTGCCAGGAGCTTAGGCGCGAGGACCGGGGAGCTGTTTTTT.

As concerns this clonotype: A junction boundary mismatches the germline segment, possibly from a read error. The rearrangement joins TRBV10-3 to TRBJ2-7; TRBD2 matches 7 bases. Germline V CDR1 and CDR2: ENHRY, SYGVKD. CDR3 length: 15 residues. The CDR3 loop reads CAISEPGRGDYEQYF. The CDR3 bases are TGTGCCATCAGTGAGCCCGGGAGAGGGGACTACGAGCAATACTTC.

A remark on this clonotype: This may come from a read error, since a much larger clone is one base off. The genes are TRBV24-1 and TRBJ2-1; maybe TRBD2 (5 bases). The CDR3 length is 16 residues. Trimming pared 8 bases from V and 0 bases from J, leaving 16 bases between. The germline V gene has CDR1 KGHDR and CDR2 SFDVKD. CDR3 residues: CATIRRVGSSYNEQFF. The CDR3 DNA sequence: TGTGCCACCATCCGGCGGGTGGGGAGCTCCTACAATGAGCAGTTCTTC.

This clonotype was seen once. At one end, the junction sequence differs from germline, possibly due to a read error. J is TRBJ1-5 and V is TRBV12-3 or TRBV12-4; tentative D call: TRBD1 (5 bases). CDR3 length: 15 residues. The CDR3 here is CASCFIPGRVQPQHF. The CDR3 nucleotides read TGTGCCAGCTGTTTTATTCCCGGCAGGGTCCAGCCCCAGCATTTT.